This T cell receptor beta chain derives from a study of blood T cells in healthy people across ages. Across the whole study: Template switching captured about one barcoded beta molecule per two T cells.

Primed by a sample-barcoded 5' primer and a J-beta primer mix, a second PCR proceeded for 7 to 11 cycles. Every cDNA molecule bore a tag from a template-switch adaptor containing 12 random nucleotides. Individual samples furnished no less than 2.5 million CDR3-containing paired-end reads apiece. MiXCR was run by TCRdb on the 5' RACE reads, yielding one entry per CDR3 protein. This repertoire shows 2 million or so distinct CDR3 sequences, about 50% found once; its top ten account for approximately 2%. Sequenced: blood. The receptor's source is a woman aged 40 to 50 in good health.

The CDR3 DNA reads TGTGCCATCTGGGACCCGACCGCAAATCAGCCCCAGCATTTT. Amino acids: CAIWDPTANQPQHF. The chain employs TRBV10-3 and TRBJ1-5; D possibly corresponds to TRBD1 (5 bases). There are 14 residues in the CDR3. CDR1 and CDR2 (germline): ENHRY, SYGVKD. V dropped 8 bases and J dropped 4 bases, with 15 bases sitting between them.